This T cell receptor beta chain appears in the sequencing data of a study of shared clonotypes between healthy human individuals. General study points: As a rule, naive subsets had a larger estimated richness than memory subsets.

Profiling relied on immunoSEQ multiplex PCR, and the TCRdb table lists in-frame clones only, not all of them. Of some 2.1 million clones detected, about 95% appear once; the ten largest clones hold 0.9% to 1.4%. Germline V gives CDR1 SGHVS, CDR2 FQNEAQ. The CDR3 is made up of 11 amino acids. Trimming took 4 bases from V and 6 from J, leaving 4 bases between them. CD8 cells regarded as naive lacked CD45RO, were positively chosen for CCR7, and omitted terminally differentiated effector memory CD45RA+ cells. A word on this clone: Antigen unknown.

The chain recombines TRBV7-8 with TRBJ1-5; D gene unclear. The sequence derives from a man aged 18 to 30 in good health. Sequences were obtained from naive CD8+ T cells sorted from blood. CDR3 loop: CASSSGQPQHF. The CDR3 DNA follows: TGTGCCAGCAGCTCAGGTCAGCCCCAGCATTTT.